Below, 13 T cell receptor beta chains from the same sample are listed, as sequenced in a study of T cells in Graves' hyperthyroidism and ophthalmopathy. TCR beta CDR3 region amplification was performed from RNA transcripts. During a first-round RT-PCR of the TCR CDR3, the HTBI primer set was used. A single record per CDR3 protein comes from TCRdb applying MiXCR to the multiplex PCR reads. The sample yields 300,000 to 450,000 distinct CDR3 sequences, 13% to 15% seen once. Sequenced: blood. These receptors all stem from a woman in her twenties or thirties with Graves' ophthalmopathy.

This clonotype has at least ten counts. The rearrangement uses TRBV5-6 and TRBJ2-1; no clear D. Looked up from germline, CDR1 is SGHDT and CDR2 is YYEEEE. V gave up 0 bases and J gave up 2 bases, with 12 bases separating them. The CDR3 length is 16 residues. The CDR3 spells CASSLGVLGPYNEQFF. The CDR3 nucleotides are TGTGCCAGCAGCTTGGGGGTTCTGGGCCCCTACAATGAGCAGTTCTTC. Drawing the rest from reference TRBV5-6 and TRBJ2-1, the complete variable domain is DAGVTQSPTHLIKTRGQQVTLRCSPKSGHDTVSWYQQALGQGPQFIFQYYEEEERQRGNFPDRFSGHQFPNYSSELNVNALLLGDSALYLCASSLGVLGPYNEQFFGPGTRLTVL.

In its sample, this clonotype was seen a few times. With a much larger clone just one base away, this may be a read error. This chain connects TRBV7-8 to TRBJ1-1; D call uncertain. Looked up from germline, CDR1 is SGHVS and CDR2 is FQNEAQ. Trimming shortened V by 5 bases and J by 1 base, and 14 bases separated the two germline ends. The CDR3 extends over 15 amino acids. CDR3 residues: CASSRLEIWNTEAFF. The CDR3 region has the DNA TGTGCCAGCAGCAGACTCGAGATATGGAACACTGAAGCTTTCTTT. The full variable domain, its missing parts supplied by reference TRBV7-8 and TRBJ1-1, is GAGVSQSPRYKVAKRGQDVALRCDPISGHVSLFWYQQALGQGPEFLTYFQNEAQLDKSGLPSDRFFAERPEGSVSTLKIQRTQQEDSAVYLCASSRLEIWNTEAFFGQGTRLTVV.

This clonotype was detected ten times or more. The rearrangement links TRBV27 to TRBJ2-5, with 14 bases identical to TRBD2. CDR3 length: 14 residues. The germline V gene has CDR1 MNHEY and CDR2 SMNVEV (reference sequence). V was pared by 8 bases and J by 3 bases, with 2 bases of the junction left unmatched. CDR3 in amino acids: CASQTSGGEETQYF. The CDR3 coding sequence is TGTGCCAGCCAGACTAGCGGGGGGGAAGAGACCCAGTACTTC.

Concerning this clonotype itself: It may be a read error: a sequence one base away is much more abundant. The chain has TRBV28 and TRBJ2-7; D uncertain. Germline V gene sequence: CDR1 MDHEN, CDR2 SYDVKM. V lost 7 bases, J lost 9 bases, and 16 bases lay in between. This CDR3 region has 12 residues. CDR3 bases: TGTGCCAGCAACCTGGCCCCCTCCGGGCAGTACTTC. This gives the protein CASNLAPSGQYF.

This clonotype has a count of ten or more. The V call is TRBV11-2, the J call TRBJ2-7, with a weak D call TRBD2 (6 bases). Trimming removed 5 bases from V and 2 bases from J, with 16 bases in between. The CDR3 covers 15 residues. The germline V gene has CDR1 SGHAT and CDR2 FQNNGV. This CDR3 reads CASSPAPGGTYEQYF. CDR3 bases: TGTGCCAGCAGCCCAGCGCCAGGAGGGACCTACGAGCAGTACTTC.

Concerning this clonotype itself: A much larger clone lies one base from this, so it may be a read error. V and J are TRBV4-1 and TRBJ2-1; D might be TRBD1 (5 bases). This CDR3 has 16 amino acids. The V gene's germline CDR1 is MGHRA and CDR2 YSYEKL. Trimming left V 6 bases short and J 0 bases short, with 15 bases between. The CDR3 region has the DNA TGCGCCAGCAGTCGTTATGGGGCGAGCTCCTACAATGAGCAGTTCTTC. This codes for CASSRYGASSYNEQFF.

This clonotype has ten or more counts. The chain uses TRBV7-2 and TRBJ2-7; a possible D gene is TRBD1 (6 bases). Trimming pared 3 bases from V and 3 bases from J, leaving 15 bases between. This CDR3 is 15 amino acids long. Germline CDR1 and CDR2: SGHTA and FQGNSA. As DNA, the CDR3 is TGTGCCAGCAGCTTTTATCCGCAGGGGTACTACGAGCAGTACTTC. This sequence encodes CASSFYPQGYYEQYF. Together with reference TRBV7-2 and TRBJ2-7, the CDR3 gives the full variable domain: GAGVSQSPSNKVTEKGKDVELRCDPISGHTALYWYRQSLGQGLEFLIYFQGNSAPDKSGLPSDRFSAERTGGSVSTLTIQRTQQEDSAVYLCASSFYPQGYYEQYFGPGTRLTVT.

Remarks on this clonotype: At one of its ends the junction is not consistent with the germline gene, which may arise from a read error. The chain recombines TRBV5-6 with TRBJ2-1; TRBD1 matches 9 bases. Germline CDR1 and CDR2: SGHDT and YYEEEE. The CDR3 has 16 residues. The CDR3 DNA sequence: TGTACCAGCAGGACACAGGGGGCGTTACATGTCGGTGAGCAGTTCTTC. The encoded protein is CTSRTQGALHVGEQFF.

This clonotype was recorded at least ten times. The chain has TRBV20-1 and TRBJ2-5; no reliable D call. This CDR3 has 10 amino acids. The germline V gene encodes CDR1 DFQATT and CDR2 SNEGSKA (reference sequence). Trimming shortened V by 6 bases and J by 14 bases, and 16 bases separated the two germline ends. The CDR3 DNA follows: TGCAGTGCCGCAGACGGGCCTCAATACTTC. This gives the protein CSAADGPQYF.

In its sample, this clonotype was seen many times. The chain uses TRBV20-1 and TRBJ1-5; no clear D. Trimming removed 1 base from V and 6 bases from J, with 16 bases in between. CDR3 length: 15 residues. CDR1 is DFQATT and CDR2 is SNEGSKA in the germline V gene (reference sequence). CDR3 sequence: CSARGFPFGRQPQHF. The CDR3 nucleotides read TGCAGTGCTAGAGGGTTCCCTTTTGGTCGTCAGCCCCAGCATTTT.

This clonotype was seen many times. The rearrangement joins TRBV6-1 to TRBJ1-6; D is unresolved. The germline V gene has CDR1 MNHNS and CDR2 SASEGT. Trimming took 6 bases from V and 7 from J, leaving 7 bases between them. CDR3 size: 12 residues. The CDR3 reads CASRQLNSPLHF. CDR3 nucleotides: TGTGCCAGCAGACAGTTAAATTCACCCCTCCACTTT.

This clonotype was detected only a few times. V gene TRBV19 combines with J gene TRBJ2-7; unclear D gene. Deletions cut 3 bases from V and 2 bases from J, with 8 bases between. CDR1 LNHDA and CDR2 SQIVND come from the germline V gene (reference sequence). The CDR3 sequence is 13 residues long. CDR3 DNA: TGTGCCAGTAGTATGACACAGACCTACGAGCAGTACTTC. Its translation: CASSMTQTYEQYF. The complete variable domain, with remaining parts taken from reference TRBV19 and TRBJ2-7, reads DGGITQSPKYLFRKEGQNVTLSCEQNLNHDAMYWYRQDPGQGLRLIYYSQIVNDFQKGDIAEGYSVSREKKESFPLTVTSAQKNPTAFYLCASSMTQTYEQYFGPGTRLTVT.

This clonotype has just a few counts. The CDR3 DNA reads as TGTGCCAGCAATTGGGTTGGCGGGGTGCTAGATACGCAGTATTTT. Its translation: CASNWVGGVLDTQYF. This chain uses TRBV12-3 or TRBV12-4 with TRBJ2-3, with D perhaps TRBD2 (6 bases). Trimming stripped 7 bases from V and 5 bases from J, with 19 bases between. The CDR3 spans 15 residues.